The 25 T cell receptor beta chains below all came from one sample that was sequenced in a study of cytomegalovirus exposure and HLA in healthy donors. Vbeta (60) and Jbeta (13) primers were used in the PCR. The protocol was immunoSEQ multiplex PCR, while the TCRdb copy is restricted to in-frame clones and leaves out a portion. In the table there are about 150,000 clones, about 79% of which are singletons. Sequencing was done on a sample of PBMCs. All receptors come from a woman in her 30s in good health and CMV-seronegative.

The rearrangement uses TRBV5-6 and TRBJ1-4; maybe TRBD1 (6 bases). Trimming removed 2 bases from V and 13 bases from J, with 12 bases in between. Germline loops: CDR1 SGHDT, CDR2 YYEEEE. This CDR3 region has 12 residues. The CDR3 region has the DNA TGTGCCAGCAGCTTCCAGGGGAGTTCACTGTTTTTT. Its translation: CASSFQGSSLFF.

This rearrangement joins TRBV19 to TRBJ1-3; D perhaps matches TRBD1 (5 bases). V lost 9 bases and J 0 bases, leaving 12 bases between the germline ends. CDR3 length equals 14 residues. Per germline, CDR1 LNHDA and CDR2 SQIVND (reference sequence). CDR3: CASWGGFSGNTIYF. In nucleotides, the CDR3 is TGTGCCAGCTGGGGGGGATTCTCTGGAAACACCATATATTTT. The full variable domain, completed using reference TRBV19 and TRBJ1-3, is DGGITQSPKYLFRKEGQNVTLSCEQNLNHDAMYWYRQDPGQGLRLIYYSQIVNDFQKGDIAEGYSVSREKKESFPLTVTSAQKNPTAFYLCASWGGFSGNTIYFGEGSWLTVV.

Only a few counts were recorded for this clone. This chain connects TRBV6-5 to TRBJ1-5; TRBD1 aligns across 8 bases. V lost 6 bases, J lost 7 bases, and 2 bases stayed unmatched. This CDR3 contains 12 residues. From germline, CDR1 is MNHEY and CDR2 SVGAGI. The DNA for the CDR3 is TGTGCCAGCAGGACAGGGGTGCAGCCCCAGCATTTT. It is translated as CASRTGVQPQHF.

As DNA, the CDR3 is TGCGCCAGCAGCTTGGGGGCAACCACCTCCTACGAGCAGTACTTC. Its translation: CASSLGATTSYEQYF. J is TRBJ2-7 and V is TRBV5-1; no reliable D call. Germline loops: CDR1 SGHRS, CDR2 YFSETQ. The CDR3 runs 15 residues. The germline V and J ends were trimmed by 0 bases and 0 bases, with 10 bases remaining between them.

The V call is TRBV12-5, the J call TRBJ2-5; no reliable D call. Trimming cost V 5 bases and J 3 bases, with 7 bases left between them. The CDR3 is made up of 12 amino acids. The germline V gene encodes CDR1 LGHNT and CDR2 FRNRAP. This CDR3 reads CASGPIEETQYF. The DNA for the CDR3 is TGTGCTAGTGGTCCTATCGAAGAGACCCAGTACTTC.

The V call is TRBV6-5, the J call TRBJ1-2; possibly TRBD1 for D (6 bases). V was shortened by 0 bases and J by 8 bases, with 19 bases between the two germline ends. In germline, CDR1 is MNHEY, CDR2 SVGAGI. The CDR3 is made up of 16 amino acids. The DNA for the CDR3 is TGTGCCAGCAGTTACTCCCCCATTAAACAGGGCGGGGGCTACACCTTC. This gives the protein CASSYSPIKQGGGYTF.

The V gene is TRBV19, the J gene TRBJ2-2; the match to TRBD2 covers 12 bases. The CDR3 is made up of 18 amino acids. V shed 1 base, J shed 3 bases, and the junction held 6 bases outside the gene matches. The V gene's germline CDR1 is LNHDA and CDR2 SQIVND (reference sequence). The CDR3 coding sequence is TGTGCCAGTAGTATAGGGACTAGCGGGGCGTCGGACACCGGGGAGCTGTTTTTT. Its protein product is CASSIGTSGASDTGELFF. Complete variable domain (other parts from reference TRBV19 and TRBJ2-2): DGGITQSPKYLFRKEGQNVTLSCEQNLNHDAMYWYRQDPGQGLRLIYYSQIVNDFQKGDIAEGYSVSREKKESFPLTVTSAQKNPTAFYLCASSIGTSGASDTGELFFGEGSRLTVL.

The chain employs TRBV2 and TRBJ1-1; D is uncertain. This CDR3 is built from 14 residues. Germline values: CDR1 SNHLY, CDR2 FYNNEI. V gave up 8 bases and J gave up 1 base, with 14 bases separating them. The CDR3 region is CASENSLGNTEAFF. CDR3 coding DNA: TGTGCCAGCGAGAACTCCCTTGGGAACACTGAAGCTTTCTTT.

V is TRBV6-1 and J is TRBJ2-1; weak D call: TRBD1 (6 bases). Germline V CDR1 and CDR2: MNHNS, SASEGT. V shed 2 bases and J shed 1 base, with 12 bases lying between them. The CDR3 runs to 16 residues. The CDR3, as DNA: TGTGCCAGCAGTGAAAGGGACACCCTATCCTACAATGAGCAGTTCTTC. Encoded protein: CASSERDTLSYNEQFF.

This clone was seen a few times. The gene calls are TRBV2 and TRBJ1-5; 11 nucleotides align to TRBD1. The length of the CDR3 is 19 residues. After removal of 5 bases from V and 0 bases from J, the junction contained 12 bases not matched to a gene. CDR1 SNHLY and CDR2 FYNNEI come from the germline V gene. The CDR3 reads CASSTLKGTGGYSNQPQHF. CDR3 nucleotides: TGTGCCAGCAGTACCCTGAAGGGGACAGGGGGATATAGCAATCAGCCCCAGCATTTT.

V is TRBV9 and J is TRBJ1-1, with 9 bases identical to TRBD1. The CDR3 runs to 16 residues. Looked up from germline, CDR1 is SGDLS and CDR2 is YYNGEE. The trim removed 2 bases at V and 0 bases at J, leaving 5 bases unmatched. CDR3 protein: CASSVTQGALNTEAFF. The DNA of the CDR3 is TGTGCCAGCAGCGTCACACAGGGGGCCTTGAACACTGAAGCTTTCTTT.

The chain combines TRBV2 with TRBJ1-2; 8 nucleotides align to TRBD1. The germline gives CDR1 SNHLY, CDR2 FYNNEI. With 4 bases clipped from V and 1 base from J, the junction kept 2 bases outside the gene matches. This CDR3 spans 14 amino acids. The DNA of the CDR3 is TGTGCCAGCAGTGGGACAGGGATTAACTATGGCTACACCTTC. It translates to CASSGTGINYGYTF.

The CDR3: CASSVGSGGSNQPQHF. As DNA, the CDR3 is TGTGCCAGCAGCGTAGGTTCGGGAGGTAGCAATCAGCCCCAGCATTTT. This chain uses TRBV9 with TRBJ1-5; D gene ambiguous. Germline-derived CDR1 and CDR2 are SGDLS and YYNGEE. Trimming cost V 0 bases and J 0 bases, with 10 bases left between them. The CDR3 runs 16 residues.

V is TRBV2 and J is TRBJ1-2; 8 bases map to TRBD1. CDR3 length equals 14 residues. The V segment lost 1 base and the J segment 8 bases; nucleotides outside the gene matches: 6. The germline V gene has CDR1 SNHLY and CDR2 FYNNEI. The CDR3 loop is CASSEGQGFGGYTF. The CDR3 DNA is TGTGCCAGCAGTGAAGGACAGGGGTTCGGGGGCTACACCTTC.

The chain carries TRBV2 and TRBJ1-5, with D tentatively TRBD1 (5 bases). Germline-derived CDR1 and CDR2 are SNHLY and FYNNEI. This CDR3 has 13 amino acids. Trimming stripped 3 bases from V and 8 bases from J, with 11 bases between. The CDR3 loop is CASSERGDEPQHF. DNA of the CDR3: TGTGCCAGCAGTGAGCGGGGGGATGAGCCCCAGCATTTT.

This chain connects TRBV7-6 to TRBJ2-2, with TRBD2 identical over 9 bases. The V segment lost 0 bases and the J segment 6 bases; nucleotides outside the gene matches: 8. The CDR3 has 17 residues. Germline CDR1 is SGHVS and CDR2 is FNYEAQ. The CDR3 region is CASSLAVWRGGPGELFF. In nucleotides, the CDR3 is TGTGCCAGCAGCTTAGCGGTGTGGCGGGGGGGCCCCGGGGAGCTGTTTTTT.

The V gene is TRBV7-2, the J gene TRBJ2-5; 13 bases agree with TRBD2. The germline V gene encodes CDR1 SGHTA and CDR2 FQGNSA. V shed 3 bases and J 4 bases; nucleotides not matched to a gene: 2. There are 15 residues in the CDR3. In DNA form, the CDR3 reads TGTGCCAGCAGCTTCCGGACTAGCGGGGGAGAGACCCAGTACTTC. Residues: CASSFRTSGGETQYF. Full variable domain (remainder filled in from reference TRBV7-2 and TRBJ2-5): GAGVSQSPSNKVTEKGKDVELRCDPISGHTALYWYRQSLGQGLEFLIYFQGNSAPDKSGLPSDRFSAERTGGSVSTLTIQRTQQEDSAVYLCASSFRTSGGETQYFGPGTRLLVL.

The chain employs TRBV6-6 and TRBJ1-6, with TRBD1 as a possible D gene (6 bases). The V gene's germline CDR1 is MNHNY and CDR2 SVGAGI (reference sequence). This CDR3 is 15 amino acids long. V lost 6 bases and J 6 bases, leaving 15 bases between the germline ends. The CDR3 region is CASSLGGGGNSPLHF. DNA for the CDR3: TGTGCCAGCAGCCTAGGTGGGGGCGGTAATTCACCCCTCCACTTT.

This clone has only one observation. V gene TRBV27 combines with J gene TRBJ2-1, with 16 bases identical to TRBD2. Losses at the gene ends were 5 bases for V and 9 bases for J; bases not matched to a gene: 7. CDR1 and CDR2 (germline): MNHEY, SMNVEV (reference sequence). The CDR3 runs to 16 residues. DNA of the CDR3: TGTGCCAGCAGTGCATCCGGGACTAGCGGGGGGGCTGAGCAGTTCTTC. Translation: CASSASGTSGGAEQFF.

This sequence joins TRBV5-1 and TRBJ1-6, with 7 bases fitting TRBD1. Germline V gene sequence: CDR1 SGHRS, CDR2 YFSETQ. Trimming cost V 3 bases and J 15 bases; bases outside gene matches: 3. The CDR3 has 11 residues. The CDR3, as DNA: TGCGCCAGCAGCTCCGGACAGGACCTCCACTTT. Its translation is CASSSGQDLHF.

The chain couples TRBV5-1 to TRBJ1-1, with D unclear. The germline V and J ends were trimmed by 5 bases and 0 bases, with 14 bases remaining between them. The CDR3 is made up of 15 amino acids. Germline CDR1 SGHRS, CDR2 YFSETQ. The CDR3 DNA is TGCGCCAGCAGGGCGTCGGGAGGAATGAACACTGAAGCTTTCTTT. Its protein product is CASRASGGMNTEAFF. The variable domain in full, completed from reference TRBV5-1 and TRBJ1-1, reads KAGVTQTPRYLIKTRGQQVTLSCSPISGHRSVSWYQQTPGQGLQFLFEYFSETQRNKGNFPGRFSGRQFSNSRSEMNVSTLELGDSALYLCASRASGGMNTEAFFGQGTRLTVV.

The chain employs TRBV7-9 and TRBJ1-1, with D hard to call. Germline V gene lookup returns CDR1 SEHNR and CDR2 FQNEAQ (reference sequence). The CDR3 spans 15 residues. Trimming shortened V by 1 base and J by 1 base, and 10 bases separated the two germline ends. CDR3 nucleotide sequence: TGTGCCAGCAGCTTAGATCTAGTATCGAACACTGAAGCTTTCTTT. It is translated as CASSLDLVSNTEAFF.

This clone was seen only once. This sequence joins TRBV7-8 and TRBJ1-1; no reliable D call. This CDR3 spans 14 amino acids. Trimming took 3 bases from V and 2 from J, leaving 10 bases between them. Germline V lookup: CDR1 SGHVS, CDR2 FQNEAQ. Here the CDR3 DNA reads TGTGCCAGCAGCTTTGGAGGGATCAACACTGAAGCTTTCTTT. Its translation is CASSFGGINTEAFF. Supplemented by reference TRBV7-8 and TRBJ1-1, the full variable domain reads GAGVSQSPRYKVAKRGQDVALRCDPISGHVSLFWYQQALGQGPEFLTYFQNEAQLDKSGLPSDRFFAERPEGSVSTLKIQRTQQEDSAVYLCASSFGGINTEAFFGQGTRLTVV.

The table lists this clone with a count of one. The CDR3 DNA sequence: TGTGCCAGCAGCTCAACGGCAGGGACTTGCAATCAGCCCCAGCATTTT. Encoded protein: CASSSTAGTCNQPQHF. J is TRBJ1-5 and V is TRBV12-1. TRBV12-1 is a known pseudogene. This CDR3 spans 16 amino acids.

The rearrangement joins TRBV7-8 to TRBJ2-7; TRBD1 agrees at 9 bases. The CDR3 contains 16 residues. J gave up 3 bases and V 3 bases, and 9 bases lay outside the gene matches. Germline V gene lookup returns CDR1 SGHVS and CDR2 FQNEAQ. DNA of the CDR3: TGTGCCAGCAGCTTTCTATCCGGGACAGGGAACTACGAGCAGTACTTC. Protein sequence: CASSFLSGTGNYEQYF.